This TCR beta chain was documented in a study of CD8 T cells in ankylosing spondylitis. Of note for this clonotype: Antigen unknown.

Overall study results and limits: Some of the motif variants had earlier been found in reactive arthritis patients' fluid and blood.

The authors made TCR beta libraries by quantitative 5'-RACE with molecular barcodes. TCRdb used MiXCR to reprocess the 5' RACE reads, holding one entry per CDR3 protein. The sample has 180,000 or so distinct CDR3 sequences; approximately 10% are singletons. V lost 5 bases, J lost 1 base, and 8 bases stayed unmatched. From germline, CDR1 is MNHEY and CDR2 SVGEGT. The CDR3 is 16 residues long. The J gene is TRBJ2-7, the V gene TRBV6-2 or TRBV6-3; TRBD2 matches 10 bases. Sequenced material: blood, either unsorted or a sorted T cell fraction (not recorded which). This sequence originates from a male donor with ankylosing spondylitis or in good health (not recorded which). CDR3 in DNA: TGTGCCAGCAGTCCCACGACTAGCGGGTTATCCTACGAGCAGTACTTC. Translating gives CASSPTTSGLSYEQYF.